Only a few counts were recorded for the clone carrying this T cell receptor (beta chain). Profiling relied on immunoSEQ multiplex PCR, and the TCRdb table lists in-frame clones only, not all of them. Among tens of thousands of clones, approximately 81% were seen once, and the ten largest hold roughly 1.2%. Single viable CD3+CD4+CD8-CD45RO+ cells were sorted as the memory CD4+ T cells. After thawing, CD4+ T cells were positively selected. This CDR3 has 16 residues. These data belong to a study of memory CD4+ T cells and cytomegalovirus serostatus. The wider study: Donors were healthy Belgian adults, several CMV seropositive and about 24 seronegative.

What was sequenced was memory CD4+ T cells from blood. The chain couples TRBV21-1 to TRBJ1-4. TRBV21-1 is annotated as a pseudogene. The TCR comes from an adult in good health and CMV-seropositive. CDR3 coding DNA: TGTGCCAGCAGCCCAGGGGGGGAACCCCACGATGAAAAACTGTTTTTT. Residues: CASSPGGEPHDEKLFF.